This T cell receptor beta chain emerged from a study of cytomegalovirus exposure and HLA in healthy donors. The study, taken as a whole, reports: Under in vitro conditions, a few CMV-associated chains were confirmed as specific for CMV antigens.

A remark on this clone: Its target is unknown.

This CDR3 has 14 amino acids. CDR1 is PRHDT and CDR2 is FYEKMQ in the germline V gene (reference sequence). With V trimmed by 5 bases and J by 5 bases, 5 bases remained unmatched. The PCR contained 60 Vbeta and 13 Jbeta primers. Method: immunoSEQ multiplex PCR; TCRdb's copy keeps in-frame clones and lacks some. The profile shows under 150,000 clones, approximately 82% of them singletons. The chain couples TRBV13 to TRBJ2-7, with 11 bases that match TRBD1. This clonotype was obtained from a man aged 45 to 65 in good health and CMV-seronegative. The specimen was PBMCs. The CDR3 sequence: CASSPGQGVHEQYF. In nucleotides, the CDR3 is TGTGCCAGCAGCCCGGGACAGGGGGTCCACGAGCAGTACTTC.